These T cell receptor beta chains were read from a single sample in a study of blood T cell repertoires in COVID-19. The protocol was immunoSEQ multiplex PCR, while the TCRdb copy is restricted to in-frame clones and leaves out a portion. The sample holds around 21,000 clones, 79% seen once. Sequencing was performed on peripheral blood. All receptors come from a man aged 80 or over with acute or convalescent COVID-19. CDR3s include the opening cysteine and the closing phenylalanine or tryptophan. The D gene is left open where the match is weak. Some rows mark clone size as missing; the rest say once, few, many or name a class of expanded clone.

J gene: TRBJ2-1
clone size: few
V gene: TRBV30
D gene: TRBD2
CDR3 DNA: TGTGCCTGGAGAGCTAGCGGGAGTCGATCAGTGGGCAATGAGCAGTTCTTC
CDR3 protein: CAWRASGSRSVGNEQFF

J gene: TRBJ2-7
clone size: few
V gene: TRBV14
D gene: -
CDR3 DNA: TGTGCCAGCAGCCAAGATGCGGCGACTCCCCACGAGCAGTACTTC
CDR3 protein: CASSQDAATPHEQYF

J gene: TRBJ2-7
clone size: once
V gene: TRBV7-9
D gene: TRBD2
CDR3 DNA: TGTGCCAGCAGACTGGGAGCGGGAGGCCACGAGCAGTACTTC
CDR3 protein: CASRLGAGGHEQYF

J gene: TRBJ2-6
clone size: -
V gene: TRBV15
D gene: -
CDR3 DNA: TGTGCCACCAGCAGAGAAGGAGGGGCTGGGGCCAACGTCCTGACTTTC
CDR3 protein: CATSREGGAGANVLTF

J gene: TRBJ2-7
clone size: -
V gene: TRBV30
D gene: TRBD1
CDR3 DNA: TGTGCCTGGAATGCCGGGACAGGAACCTACGAGCAGTACTTC
CDR3 protein: CAWNAGTGTYEQYF

J gene: TRBJ1-2
clone size: few
V gene: TRBV27
D gene: TRBD1
CDR3 DNA: TGTGCCAGCAGTCCCTACCCCACAACAGGGGGCGGAACTAACTATGGCTACACCTTC
CDR3 protein: CASSPYPTTGGGTNYGYTF

J gene: TRBJ2-1
clone size: -
V gene: TRBV7-9
D gene: TRBD2
CDR3 DNA: TGTGCCAGCAGCTTCGGTGGGACTAACTCCTACAATGAGCAGTTCTTC
CDR3 protein: CASSFGGTNSYNEQFF

J gene: TRBJ2-1
clone size: -
V gene: TRBV7-9
D gene: -
CDR3 DNA: TGTGCCAGCAGCTTAGCCACCACTAGCTCCAATGAGCAGTTCTTC
CDR3 protein: CASSLATTSSNEQFF

J gene: TRBJ2-4
clone size: -
V gene: TRBV7-3
D gene: -
CDR3 DNA: TGTGCCAGCAGCCCGACGGCGGTCCGACTAGCCAAAAACATTCAGTACTTC
CDR3 protein: CASSPTAVRLAKNIQYF

J gene: TRBJ2-1
clone size: -
V gene: TRBV4-2
D gene: TRBD2
CDR3 DNA: TGTGCCAGCAGCCCGGGACTAGCGGGAGGGGACAATGAGCAGTTCTTC
CDR3 protein: CASSPGLAGGDNEQFF

J gene: TRBJ2-1
clone size: -
V gene: TRBV4-3
D gene: TRBD2
CDR3 DNA: TGCGCCAGCAGCCAAGAATCGGGACTAGCGCAGTTCTTC
CDR3 protein: CASSQESGLAQFF

J gene: TRBJ1-1
clone size: -
V gene: TRBV10-1
D gene: TRBD1
CDR3 DNA: TGCGCCAGCAGTGCGACGGACAGGTTGGAGGGTGAAACTGAAGCTTTCTTT
CDR3 protein: CASSATDRLEGETEAFF

J gene: TRBJ1-6
clone size: -
V gene: TRBV19
D gene: TRBD1
CDR3 DNA: TGTGCCAGTAGTACAGACAGGGGTAGGAATTCACCCCTCCACTTT
CDR3 protein: CASSTDRGRNSPLHF

J gene: TRBJ2-1
clone size: -
V gene: TRBV7-2
D gene: TRBD2
CDR3 DNA: TGTGCCAGCAGCTTAGTGGGAGGGGACTATGAGCAGTTCTTC
CDR3 protein: CASSLVGGDYEQFF

J gene: TRBJ2-1
clone size: few
V gene: TRBV10-3
D gene: TRBD2
CDR3 DNA: TGTGCCAGCATGGCGGCCCTAGCGGGAGGAGGTACCTACAATGAGCAGTTCTTC
CDR3 protein: CASMAALAGGGTYNEQFF

J gene: TRBJ1-2
clone size: -
V gene: TRBV25-1
D gene: -
CDR3 DNA: TGTGCCAGCAGTGAATCGAGGGGGTTAGACTATGGCTACACCTTC
CDR3 protein: CASSESRGLDYGYTF

J gene: TRBJ1-1
clone size: few
V gene: TRBV28
D gene: TRBD1
CDR3 DNA: TGTGCCAGCAGTATACCAGGGGGCTACACTGAAGCTTTCTTT
CDR3 protein: CASSIPGGYTEAFF

J gene: TRBJ2-7
clone size: -
V gene: TRBV29-1
D gene: -
CDR3 DNA: TGCAGCGTTTTCTGTAGGGGCGTGCGATCCTACGAGCAGTACTTC
CDR3 protein: CSVFCRGVRSYEQYF

J gene: TRBJ2-3
clone size: -
V gene: TRBV19
D gene: TRBD2
CDR3 DNA: TGTGCCAGTAGTACAAGGACTAGCGGGAGAGTTCAAACTAGCACAGATACGCAGTATTTT
CDR3 protein: CASSTRTSGRVQTSTDTQYF

J gene: TRBJ2-1
clone size: -
V gene: TRBV12-1
D gene: -
CDR3 DNA: TGTGCCAGCAGCCACACTAGAGGGGGCGCCCGATATCACAATGAGCAGTTCTTC
CDR3 protein: CASSHTRGGARYHNEQFF

J gene: TRBJ2-7
clone size: -
V gene: TRBV18
D gene: -
CDR3 DNA: TGTGCCAGCTCACCACCGTCAGGGGAGCAGTACTTC
CDR3 protein: CASSPPSGEQYF

J gene: TRBJ1-1
clone size: -
V gene: TRBV4-3
D gene: -
CDR3 DNA: TGCGCCAGCAGCCAAGGTATCAAGTGGAGAACCCAGCCGAACACTGAAGCTTTCTTT
CDR3 protein: CASSQGIKWRTQPNTEAFF

J gene: TRBJ2-1
clone size: once
V gene: TRBV7-9
D gene: TRBD2
CDR3 DNA: TGTGCCAGCAGCTTAGGGACTAGCGGGACAGGCTACAATGAGCAGTTCTTC
CDR3 protein: CASSLGTSGTGYNEQFF

J gene: TRBJ2-3
clone size: -
V gene: TRBV5-1
D gene: TRBD2
CDR3 DNA: TGCGCCAGCAGCCCCAATAGCGGGAGGGCCGCGGATACGCAGTATTTT
CDR3 protein: CASSPNSGRAADTQYF

J gene: TRBJ1-1
clone size: -
V gene: TRBV29-1
D gene: TRBD1
CDR3 DNA: TGCAGCGTTGAGGACAGGGGACGGGACACTGAAGCTTTCTTT
CDR3 protein: CSVEDRGRDTEAFF

J gene: TRBJ1-6
clone size: -
V gene: TRBV5-5
D gene: -
CDR3 DNA: TGTGCCAGCAGCTTCCGCGGGAATGGTTCACCCCTCCACTTT
CDR3 protein: CASSFRGNGSPLHF

J gene: TRBJ2-4
clone size: -
V gene: TRBV5-1
D gene: -
CDR3 DNA: TGCGCCAGCAGCTTGTCTCGGGGAGCCAAAAACATTCAGTACTTC
CDR3 protein: CASSLSRGAKNIQYF

J gene: TRBJ2-5
clone size: -
V gene: TRBV29-1
D gene: -
CDR3 DNA: TGCAGCGTTGATAGAGGGAGCGGGCAGCTCCTTCAAGAGACCCAGTACTTC
CDR3 protein: CSVDRGSGQLLQETQYF

J gene: TRBJ2-7
clone size: -
V gene: TRBV12-3/TRBV12-4
D gene: -
CDR3 DNA: TGTGCCAGCAGTTTTTCAGTCACCTACGAGCAGTACTTC
CDR3 protein: CASSFSVTYEQYF

J gene: TRBJ1-2
clone size: -
V gene: TRBV15
D gene: -
CDR3 DNA: TGTGCCACCACCTCGCGGCAGTTAGCTAACTATGGCTACACCTTC
CDR3 protein: CATTSRQLANYGYTF

J gene: TRBJ2-1
clone size: once
V gene: TRBV5-4
D gene: -
CDR3 DNA: TGTGCCAGCAGCAAGTCAGTAGGGGCTAACAATGAGCAGTTCTTC
CDR3 protein: CASSKSVGANNEQFF

J gene: TRBJ2-1
clone size: -
V gene: TRBV6-4
D gene: TRBD2
CDR3 DNA: TGTGCCAGCAGTGCGATAGCGGGTCCGGATGAGCAGTTCTTC
CDR3 protein: CASSAIAGPDEQFF

J gene: TRBJ2-5
clone size: -
V gene: TRBV5-6
D gene: TRBD1
CDR3 DNA: TGTGCCAGCAGCTTTGGGGACAGGGAGTACTTC
CDR3 protein: CASSFGDREYF

J gene: TRBJ2-7
clone size: -
V gene: TRBV6-5
D gene: TRBD2
CDR3 DNA: TGTGCCAGCAGTTACTTACGGGGGGGCTACGAGCAGTACTTC
CDR3 protein: CASSYLRGGYEQYF

J gene: TRBJ2-5
clone size: -
V gene: TRBV7-8
D gene: -
CDR3 DNA: TGTGCCAGCAGCCAGACACAAGGAAGAGGAGGCGAGACCCAGTACTTC
CDR3 protein: CASSQTQGRGGETQYF

J gene: TRBJ1-2
clone size: -
V gene: TRBV6-5
D gene: -
CDR3 DNA: TGTGCCAGCAGTTACTCGGACAGTGGCTACACCTTC
CDR3 protein: CASSYSDSGYTF

J gene: TRBJ2-2
clone size: -
V gene: TRBV5-1
D gene: -
CDR3 DNA: TGCGCCAGCAGCTTTCCCAGGGGGAACACCGGGGAGCTGTTTTTT
CDR3 protein: CASSFPRGNTGELFF

J gene: TRBJ1-6
clone size: -
V gene: TRBV6-6
D gene: -
CDR3 DNA: TGTGCCAGCAGTTACGGAGGAAATAATTCACCCCTCCACTTT
CDR3 protein: CASSYGGNNSPLHF

J gene: TRBJ1-1
clone size: -
V gene: TRBV7-8
D gene: TRBD1
CDR3 DNA: TGTGCCAGCAGCTCCGACAGGGCGACTGAAGCTTTCTTT
CDR3 protein: CASSSDRATEAFF

J gene: TRBJ2-7
clone size: -
V gene: TRBV30
D gene: TRBD1
CDR3 DNA: TGTGCCTGGAGTGCCCCCGGGACAGCCCCTACCGCGCAGTACTTC
CDR3 protein: CAWSAPGTAPTAQYF

J gene: TRBJ2-3
clone size: few
V gene: TRBV7-2
D gene: TRBD1
CDR3 DNA: TGTGCCAGCAGCCGGTGGACAGGAAGCACAGATACGCAGTATTTT
CDR3 protein: CASSRWTGSTDTQYF

J gene: TRBJ1-1
clone size: -
V gene: TRBV18
D gene: TRBD1
CDR3 DNA: TGTGCCAGCTCATCCACAGGGGAAGAAGCTTTCTTT
CDR3 protein: CASSSTGEEAFF

J gene: TRBJ1-3
clone size: once
V gene: TRBV6-5
D gene: -
CDR3 DNA: TGTGCCAGCAGTTACGGTCCAGGGCCCGGGGGAAACACCATATATTTT
CDR3 protein: CASSYGPGPGGNTIYF

J gene: TRBJ2-3
clone size: -
V gene: TRBV9
D gene: -
CDR3 DNA: TGTGCCAGCAGCTTAACGGGCGGGATCTTTGCAGATACGCAGTATTTT
CDR3 protein: CASSLTGGIFADTQYF

J gene: TRBJ2-3
clone size: -
V gene: TRBV11-3
D gene: TRBD2
CDR3 DNA: TGTGCCAGCAGCCTGGGAGGGAGCACAGATACGCAGTATTTT
CDR3 protein: CASSLGGSTDTQYF

J gene: TRBJ2-1
clone size: once
V gene: TRBV6-5
D gene: -
CDR3 DNA: TGTGCCAGCAGTCAACAGGGTGATTATGAGCAGTTCTTC
CDR3 protein: CASSQQGDYEQFF

J gene: TRBJ1-1
clone size: -
V gene: TRBV7-8
D gene: -
CDR3 DNA: TGTGCCAGCAGCCACGGACAGTTGAACACTGAAGCTTTCTTT
CDR3 protein: CASSHGQLNTEAFF

J gene: TRBJ2-3
clone size: -
V gene: TRBV6-6
D gene: TRBD2
CDR3 DNA: TGTGCCAGCAGTCTAACTGGGACTAGCGATAGCACAGATACGCAGTATTTT
CDR3 protein: CASSLTGTSDSTDTQYF

J gene: TRBJ2-7
clone size: -
V gene: TRBV2
D gene: TRBD1
CDR3 DNA: TGTGCCAGCAGTGAATCGGGACAGACCTACGAGCAGTACTTC
CDR3 protein: CASSESGQTYEQYF

J gene: TRBJ2-5
clone size: -
V gene: TRBV15
D gene: TRBD2
CDR3 DNA: TGTGCCACCAGCAGAGTTAGGGCGGGAGGGCTTCAATTAGGAGAGACCCAGTACTTC
CDR3 protein: CATSRVRAGGLQLGETQYF

J gene: TRBJ2-5
clone size: -
V gene: TRBV2
D gene: -
CDR3 DNA: TGTGCCACCGCCGCAGCGGGCCCTACGTTCGGGGAGACCCAGTACTTC
CDR3 protein: CATAAAGPTFGETQYF

J gene: TRBJ2-3
clone size: -
V gene: TRBV18
D gene: -
CDR3 DNA: TGTGCCAGCTCACTTCTGACAGGTTCCACAGATACGCAGTATTTT
CDR3 protein: CASSLLTGSTDTQYF

J gene: TRBJ1-3
clone size: -
V gene: TRBV14
D gene: -
CDR3 DNA: TGTGCCAGCAGCCAAGGAGGTTTTGGAAACACCATATATTTT
CDR3 protein: CASSQGGFGNTIYF